A single sample is the source of the 9 T cell receptor beta chains below, sequenced in a study of shared clonotypes between healthy human individuals. Using immunoSEQ multiplex PCR, the repertoire was profiled, and TCRdb retains in-frame clones only, with some absent. The table shows 1.6 million or so clones, with 98% occurring only once. The sequenced material came from naive CD4+ T cells sorted from blood. Stated subset: CD45RA+ positively selected. The receptor set was obtained from a young man in good health.

The V and J genes are TRBV29-1 and TRBJ2-1, with D perhaps matching TRBD2 (5 bases). From germline, CDR1 is SQVTM and CDR2 ANQGSEA. With 5 bases removed from V and 10 bases from J, the gap between germline ends came to 18 bases. The CDR3 runs 13 residues. The CDR3 loop reads CSVHPLSGGEQFF. CDR3 DNA sequence: TGCAGCGTTCACCCCCTCAGCGGAGGAGAGCAGTTCTTC.

This rearrangement joins TRBV18 to TRBJ1-1, with a possible D match to TRBD1 (6 bases). V lost 5 bases, J lost 6 bases, and 22 bases lay in between. CDR1 is KGHSH, CDR2 LQKENI, per germline. The CDR3 sequence is 16 residues long. The CDR3 is CASSAKFGGGLAEAFF. CDR3 DNA: TGTGCCAGCTCAGCGAAATTCGGAGGGGGGCTCGCTGAAGCTTTCTTT.

Notes on this clone: Other DNA sequences in this specimen translate into the identical CDR3. The rearrangement joins TRBV7-3 to TRBJ2-3; D remains unclear. This CDR3 contains 12 residues. In germline, CDR1 is SGHTA, CDR2 FQGTGA. Trimming removed 5 bases at V and 4 bases at J, with 7 bases between. The CDR3 sequence is CASSPGADTQYF. The CDR3 DNA reads as TGTGCCAGCAGCCCTGGAGCAGATACGCAGTATTTT.

The chain combines TRBV7-8 with TRBJ1-2; possible D gene TRBD1, 6 bases. With 5 bases removed from V and 5 bases from J, the gap between germline ends came to 18 bases. Looked up from germline, CDR1 is SGHVS and CDR2 is FQNEAQ. There are 15 residues in the CDR3. The CDR3 loop reads CASSPQLTGPYGYTF. In nucleotides, the CDR3 is TGTGCCAGCAGCCCGCAACTGACAGGACCATATGGCTACACCTTC. Combining the CDR3 with reference TRBV7-8 and TRBJ1-2 gives the whole variable domain GAGVSQSPRYKVAKRGQDVALRCDPISGHVSLFWYQQALGQGPEFLTYFQNEAQLDKSGLPSDRFFAERPEGSVSTLKIQRTQQEDSAVYLCASSPQLTGPYGYTFGSGTRLTVV.

This chain links TRBV19 with TRBJ2-7; D might be TRBD2 (5 bases). This CDR3 region has 13 residues. Germline lookup yields CDR1 LNHDA and CDR2 SQIVND (reference sequence). V was pared by 5 bases and J by 3 bases, with 11 bases between. This chain's CDR3 is CASSPGSNYEQYF. DNA for the CDR3: TGTGCCAGTAGTCCTGGGAGCAACTACGAGCAGTACTTC.

The J gene is TRBJ2-2, the V gene TRBV10-2, with 14 nucleotides matching TRBD2. The germline V gene encodes CDR1 WSHSY and CDR2 SAAADI. V dropped 7 bases and J dropped 6; count of bases not matched to a gene: 7. CDR3 length: 16 residues. The DNA for the CDR3 is TGCGCCAGCATTATAGGACTAGCGGGAGGACCCGGGGAGCTGTTTTTT. It is translated as CASIIGLAGGPGELFF.

This clone was seen only once. CDR3 region: CATAGTGELFF. CDR3 coding DNA: TGTGCCACCGCAGGGACCGGGGAGCTGTTTTTT. The chain links TRBV15 to TRBJ2-2; weak D call: TRBD1 (5 bases). The germline V gene encodes CDR1 LNHNV and CDR2 YYDKDF (reference sequence). Trimming left V 8 bases short and J 5 bases short, with 6 bases between. This CDR3 region has 11 residues. Based on the CDR3 plus reference TRBV15 and TRBJ2-2, the full variable domain is DAMVIQNPRYQVTQFGKPVTLSCSQTLNHNVMYWYQQKSSQAPKLLFHYYDKDFNNEADTPDNFQSRRPNTSFCFLDIRSPGLGDTAMYLCATAGTGELFFGEGSRLTVL.

This rearrangement joins TRBV5-8 to TRBJ1-4; perhaps TRBD1 as D (5 bases). Trimming took 7 bases from V and 2 from J, leaving 15 bases between them. The CDR3 contains 15 residues. Looked up from germline, CDR1 is SGHTS and CDR2 is YDEGEE. The CDR3 here is CASSNPGRTNEKLFF. DNA of the CDR3: TGTGCCAGCTCTAATCCGGGACGGACTAATGAAAAACTGTTTTTT.

This chain joins TRBV29-1 and TRBJ2-3; unclear D gene. The V end lost 4 bases, the J end lost 0 bases, and 11 bases lay between the germline ends. The CDR3 consists of 14 residues. The germline gives CDR1 SQVTM, CDR2 ANQGSEA. This CDR3 is CSVVAIASTDTQYF. CDR3 bases: TGCAGCGTTGTGGCGATAGCTAGCACAGATACGCAGTATTTT.